This T cell receptor (beta chain) was sequenced in a study of control samples from healthy donors and cancer patients. Per the germline V gene, CDR1 is MNHNY and CDR2 is SVGAGI (reference sequence). The ends were cut back, 5 bases at V and 4 bases at J, with 15 bases in the middle. The CDR3 consists of 15 residues. Assay: immunoSEQ multiplex PCR; the TCRdb copy retains only in-frame clones and omits some. The sample holds approximately 84,000 clones; about four fifths are singletons and the top ten take roughly 9.8%. The rearrangement joins TRBV6-6 to TRBJ2-1, with a weak D call TRBD2 (5 bases). The sequencing sample was made of blood. The sequence derives from a woman aged 55 to 70 in good health. CDR3 nucleotides: TGTGCCAGCAGTGCTAAGGCGGGTGGGTACAATGAGCAGTTCTTC. Translation: CASSAKAGGYNEQFF.